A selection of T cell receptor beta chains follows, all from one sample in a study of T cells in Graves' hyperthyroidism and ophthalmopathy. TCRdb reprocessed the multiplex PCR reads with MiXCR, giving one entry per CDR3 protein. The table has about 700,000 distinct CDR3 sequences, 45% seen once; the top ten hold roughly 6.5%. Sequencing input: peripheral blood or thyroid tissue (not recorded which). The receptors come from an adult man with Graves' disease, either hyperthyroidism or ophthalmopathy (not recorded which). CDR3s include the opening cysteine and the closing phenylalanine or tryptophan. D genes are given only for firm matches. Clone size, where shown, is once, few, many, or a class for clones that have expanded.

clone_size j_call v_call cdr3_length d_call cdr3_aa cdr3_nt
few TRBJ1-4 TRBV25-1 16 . CASSDLGNWAYEKLFF TGTGCCAGCAGTGATCTCGGGAATTGGGCGTATGAAAAACTGTTTTTT
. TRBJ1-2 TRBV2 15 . CASRQTGRGNYGYTF TGTGCCAGCAGACAGACGGGACGGGGGAACTATGGCTACACCTTC
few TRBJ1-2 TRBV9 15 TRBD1 CASSLQDRATPGYTF TGTGCCAGCAGCCTCCAGGACAGGGCCACTCCCGGCTACACCTTC
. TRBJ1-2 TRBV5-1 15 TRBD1 CASRGFTGEDGGYTF TGCGCCAGCAGAGGTTTTACAGGGGAAGATGGAGGCTACACCTTC
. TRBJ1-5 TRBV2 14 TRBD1 CASVTGGFGQPQHF TGTGCCAGCGTAACAGGGGGCTTTGGACAGCCCCAGCATTTT
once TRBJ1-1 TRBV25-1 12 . CACGAVRTEAFF TGTGCTTGTGGGGCGGTGAGGACTGAAGCTTTCTTT
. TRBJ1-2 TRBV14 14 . CASSAVHSFYGYTF TGTGCCAGCAGCGCTGTTCACAGTTTTTATGGCTACACCTTC
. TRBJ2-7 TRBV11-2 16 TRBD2 CASSSRTSGGPYEQYF TGTGCCAGCAGTTCCCGGACTAGCGGGGGGCCCTACGAGCAGTACTTC
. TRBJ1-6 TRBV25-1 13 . CASSTGRNSPLHF TGTGCCAGCTCGACAGGCCGGAATTCACCCCTCCACTTT
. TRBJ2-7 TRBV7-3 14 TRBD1 CASGQGAGGYEQYF TGTGCCAGCGGCCAGGGGGCAGGCGGGTACGAGCAGTACTTC
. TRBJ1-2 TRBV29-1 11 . CSVVTAAGYTF TGCAGCGTTGTGACAGCGGCTGGCTACACCTTC
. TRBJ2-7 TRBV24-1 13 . CATRAGSCYEQYF TGTGCCACCAGGGCAGGGTCATGCTACGAGCAGTACTTC